This is a list of T cell receptor beta chains from one sample in a study of PD-L1 blockade in urothelial cancer. Sequenced by immunoSEQ multiplex PCR; TCRdb stores in-frame clones only, minus some. The repertoire includes some 40,000 clones, 85% of them detected once, and roughly 15% sits in the top ten. The material sequenced was PBMCs, taken around atezolizumab (anti-PD-L1) treatment. The receptors originated from a man at least 80 years old with urothelial cancer. CDR3s leave out the opening cysteine and the closing phenylalanine or tryptophan.

V gene	J gene	CDR3 protein
TRBV7-8	TRBJ2-3	ASRLLAGGRSTQY
TRBV19	TRBJ2-1	ASSMTGYNEQF
TRBV18	TRBJ1-1	ASSPLSGGRANTEAF
TRBV4-1	TRBJ2-3	ASSQDGTARRRRDTQY
TRBV5-1	TRBJ1-1	ASSPRPQGTEAF
TRBV7-2	TRBJ1-5	ASSPPGYSNQPQH
TRBV11-1	TRBJ2-2	ASSLGLAGTGELF
TRBV5-1	TRBJ1-1	ASSSDSPNTEAF
TRBV4-1	TRBJ1-1	ASSQELTVNTEAF
TRBV7-9	TRBJ1-1	ASSPTENTEAF
TRBV30	TRBJ1-2	AWRDREWGYGYT
TRBV19	TRBJ1-1	ASSQQGSTEAF